The source of this TCR beta chain is a study of blood T cells in healthy people across ages. Overall study context: Per two T cells, about one barcoded beta molecule was captured through template switching.

There were at least 6 micrograms of total RNA extracted from every sample. From germline, CDR1 is SQVTM and CDR2 ANQGSEA. This CDR3 has 14 amino acids. The ends were cut back, 5 bases at V and 5 bases at J, with 18 bases in the middle. The use of a sample-barcoded 5' primer and a J-beta primer mix characterized a second PCR of roughly 7 to 11 cycles. TCRdb analysed the 5' RACE reads with MiXCR anew, one entry per CDR3 protein. The sample holds around 1.5 million distinct CDR3 sequences, approximately 59% seen once. The sequencing input was blood. The chain links TRBV29-1 to TRBJ2-5, with D possibly being TRBD1 (6 bases). This TCR was sampled from a man in his late teens or twenties in good health. CDR3 nucleotide sequence: TGCAGCGTTCAGGGGCGAATCAATCAGGAGACCCAGTACTTC. Encoded protein: CSVQGRINQETQYF.